The 18 T cell receptor beta chains given below trace back to one sample, sequenced in a study of T cells in women clearing cervical HPV infection. Clones were sequenced by immunoSEQ multiplex PCR, and TCRdb holds only the in-frame ones, with some missing. Recorded here are fewer than 35,000 clones; the top ten clones represent more than 4%. The sequenced material came from blood buffy coat. The receptors derive from a woman aged 18 to 75 with a cervical HPV16 infection that either progressed to CIN3+ or cleared (not recorded which).

Regarding this clone: The sequenced fragment ends 3 residues before the CDR3 boundary, so the rest is inferred from the germline J gene. V and J are TRBV13 and TRBJ2-3, with TRBD2 as a possible D gene (6 bases). The CDR3 contains 15 residues. Deletions cut 6 bases from V and 0 bases from J, with 13 bases between. The germline gives CDR1 PRHDT, CDR2 FYEKMQ (reference sequence). CDR3 DNA, as far as it was read: TGTGCCAGCAGGCCTGACGGGGGTAGCACAGATACG. This gives the protein CASRPDGGSTDT. The complete CDR3 sequence is CASRPDGGSTDTQYF.

A note on this clone: From the germline J gene comes the end of the CDR3, since the read stops 3 residues before it. This chain links TRBV7-9 with TRBJ2-7; TRBD1 aligns across 7 bases. Germline V gene data show CDR1 as SEHNR and CDR2 as FQNEAQ (reference sequence). This CDR3 has 12 amino acids. V lost 5 bases and J lost 4; bases outside the gene matches: 2. CDR3 DNA, as far as it was read: TGTGCCAGCAGCGAACAGGGGTACGAG. Translated: CASSEQGYE. The full CDR3 protein is CASSEQGYEQYF.

As for this clone: Sequencing ends 3 residues short of the CDR3 end; the germline J gene provides the rest. The chain carries TRBV6-1 and TRBJ1-4; 7 positions agree with TRBD1. CDR3 size: 15 residues. The V segment lost 2 bases and the J segment 10 bases; nucleotides outside the gene matches: 10. Per germline, CDR1 MNHNS and CDR2 SASEGT. The CDR3: CASSESPTGQGKLFF. CDR3 DNA (partial): TGTGCCAGCAGTGAATCCCCGACAGGGCAGGGAAAA.

Details on this clone: The read ends 3 residues shy of where the CDR3 ends; the end is completed using the germline J gene. The chain has TRBV20-1 and TRBJ1-1, with 7 bases identical to TRBD1. The CDR3 spans 12 residues. In germline, CDR1 is DFQATT, CDR2 SNEGSKA (reference sequence). The V and J ends lost 5 bases and 1 base, in that order; junction bases with no gene match: 1. CDR3 DNA, as far as it was read: TGCAGTGCTTGGACAGGGAACACTGAA. Its protein product is CSAWTGNTE. The complete CDR3 reads CSAWTGNTEAFF.

About this clone: Read coverage stops 3 residues before the CDR3 terminus; the germline J gene supplies the remainder. V usage is TRBV30 and J usage is TRBJ2-3; 9 nucleotides line up with TRBD2. Germline V CDR1 and CDR2: GTSNPN, SVGIG (reference sequence). The CDR3 runs to 14 residues. The DNA read from the CDR3 is TGTGCCTGGAGTAGTGGAGTAGCGGGAGAAGCG. This sequence encodes CAWSSGVAGEA. The full CDR3 protein reads CAWSSGVAGEAQYF.

Of note for this clone: With the read ending 3 residues before the CDR3 end, the germline J gene is used to fill in that end. The chain carries TRBV15 and TRBJ2-2; weak D call: TRBD1 (5 bases). V lost 7 bases and J 6 bases, leaving 12 bases between the germline ends. Germline V gene data show CDR1 as LNHNV and CDR2 as YYDKDF (reference sequence). The CDR3 extends over 13 amino acids. The CDR3 is CATTDVGPGELFF. Partial CDR3 DNA: TGTGCCACCACGGATGTGGGGCCCGGGGAG.

About this clone: Read coverage stops 3 residues before the CDR3 terminus; the germline J gene supplies the remainder. This rearrangement joins TRBV25-1 to TRBJ1-2, with D maybe TRBD1 (5 bases). Germline-derived CDR1 and CDR2 are MGHDK and SYGVNS. The CDR3 spans 14 residues. The CDR3 here is CASSGGEGNRGYTF. The CDR3 DNA, read in part, is TGTGCCAGCAGTGGGGGGGAGGGGAATCGGGGC.

On this clone itself: The missing CDR3 end, 3 residues past where the read stops, is filled in from the germline J gene. The chain has TRBV11-3 and TRBJ2-3, with D uncertain. Germline V gene sequence: CDR1 SGHNT, CDR2 YENEEA. Deletions cut 5 bases from V and 4 bases from J, with 4 bases between. CDR3 length equals 11 residues. CDR3 DNA, as far as it was read: TGTGCCAGCAGCCAGTCAGATACG. It encodes CASSQSDT. The full CDR3 is CASSQSDTQYF.

Turning to this clone: The read terminates 3 residues before the CDR3 end, so the remaining end is supplied by the germline J gene. The chain uses TRBV5-1 and TRBJ2-7, with 9 bases lining up with TRBD1. CDR1 and CDR2 from the germline V gene are SGHRS and YFSETQ. The CDR3 extends over 17 amino acids. The V segment lost 0 bases and the J segment 3 bases; nucleotides outside the gene matches: 10. This chain's CDR3 is CASSLGIRDRERYEQYF. The CDR3 DNA, read in part, is TGCGCCAGCAGCTTGGGGATCCGGGACAGGGAACGCTACGAG.

Note on this clone: The CDR3 goes on 3 residues after the read ends, and that part is filled in from the germline J gene. The V gene is TRBV5-4, the J gene TRBJ2-2; D gene uncertain. Germline V gives CDR1 SGHNT, CDR2 YYREEE (reference sequence). The CDR3 is 14 amino acids. With 3 bases removed from V and 2 bases from J, the gap between germline ends came to 8 bases. The part of the CDR3 DNA that was read is TGTGCCAGCAGCTGGCGCGGTAACACCGGGGAG. This translates into CASSWRGNTGE. The CDR3 reads in full as CASSWRGNTGELFF.

On this clone itself: The sequence runs out 3 residues before the end of the CDR3; the remainder is reconstructed from the germline J gene. V gene TRBV19 combines with J gene TRBJ1-6; possible D gene TRBD1, 6 bases. CDR1 is LNHDA, CDR2 SQIVND, per germline (reference sequence). There are 14 residues in the CDR3. The V and J ends lost 7 bases and 5 bases respectively, with 12 bases between them. The sequenced part of the CDR3 DNA is TGTGCCAGTACCAGGGGTCTCGATAATTCACCC. Its translation: CASTRGLDNSP. The full CDR3 is CASTRGLDNSPLHF.

Of note for this clone: The DNA ends 3 residues before the CDR3 does, and the rest of the CDR3 is filled in from the germline J gene. This chain links TRBV5-6 with TRBJ1-4, with 7 bases fitting TRBD1. V was pared by 0 bases and J by 8 bases, with 7 bases of the junction left unmatched. Germline CDR1 SGHDT, CDR2 YYEEEE. The CDR3 has 15 amino acids. The sequenced CDR3 bases are TGTGCCAGCAGCTTGGCAGGGGGTTTGGGAGAAAAA. Encoded protein: CASSLAGGLGEK. The complete CDR3 reads CASSLAGGLGEKLFF.

Notes on this clone: The CDR3 goes on 3 residues after the read ends, and that part is filled in from the germline J gene. The V and J genes are TRBV19 and TRBJ2-1, with 7 bases fitting TRBD2. The CDR3 runs to 17 residues. J lost 0 bases, V lost 5 bases, and 10 bases had no gene match. Germline CDR1 LNHDA, CDR2 SQIVND (reference sequence). This chain's CDR3 is CASSPYIAGGSYNEQFF. Partial CDR3 DNA: TGTGCCAGTAGTCCCTATATAGCGGGCGGCTCCTACAATGAG.

The sequenced part of the CDR3 DNA is TGCGCCAGCAGAAGTAGAGCCTCTGGGGCCAACGTC. Amino acids: CASRSRASGANV. The entire CDR3 protein is CASRSRASGANVLTF. This chain uses TRBV5-1 with TRBJ2-6; D gene ambiguous. The missing CDR3 end, 3 residues past where the read stops, is filled in from the germline J gene. Germline V gene lookup returns CDR1 SGHRS and CDR2 YFSETQ. There are 15 residues in the CDR3. V was pared by 5 bases and J by 0 bases, with 9 bases between.

As regards this clone: The read ends 3 residues shy of where the CDR3 ends; the end is completed using the germline J gene. The V and J genes are TRBV28 and TRBJ2-7; no definite D call. Per germline, CDR1 MDHEN and CDR2 SYDVKM. With 6 bases removed from V and 2 bases from J, the gap between germline ends came to 14 bases. The CDR3 has 14 residues. CDR3 sequence: CASSPMSPTYEQYF. The sequenced CDR3 bases are TGTGCCAGCAGCCCTATGAGCCCGACCTACGAG.

Concerning this clone itself: The CDR3 is cut off 3 residues early in the read; its end comes from the germline J gene. The gene calls are TRBV20-1 and TRBJ1-6; 7 nucleotides align to TRBD1. The CDR3 is 13 residues long. V lost 7 bases and J lost 3; bases outside the gene matches: 3. Germline CDR1 DFQATT, CDR2 SNEGSKA (reference sequence). CDR3 region: CSGRDSYNSPLHF. Partial CDR3 DNA: TGCAGTGGCCGGGACAGCTATAATTCACCC.

Turning to this clone: From the germline J gene comes the end of the CDR3, since the read stops 3 residues before it. The chain carries TRBV7-8 and TRBJ2-7; D remains ambiguous. With 1 base removed from V and 5 bases from J, the gap between germline ends came to 6 bases. The germline V gene has CDR1 SGHVS and CDR2 FQNEAQ. The CDR3 totals 12 residues. The sequenced CDR3 bases are TGTGCCAGCAGCTTAGAGCTTCACGAG. Its protein is CASSLELHE. The CDR3 reads in full as CASSLELHEQYF.

On this clone itself: From the germline J gene comes the end of the CDR3, since the read stops 3 residues before it. This chain joins TRBV12-3 or TRBV12-4 and TRBJ2-1, with 8 bases aligning to TRBD2. J was trimmed by 8 bases and V by 7 bases; bases with no gene match: 16. The CDR3 loop spans 16 amino acids. CDR3 DNA, as far as it was read: TGTGCCAGCACCCAATCCGGGACTAGGATCTTCGATGAG. Protein: CASTQSGTRIFDE. The entire CDR3 protein reads CASTQSGTRIFDEQFF.